This entry lists 20 T cell receptor beta chains sequenced from one sample in a study of tumor-infiltrating lymphocytes in primary liver carcinoma (dated by TCRdb to the late 2010s). Sequencing was carried out with an Illumina HiSeq 2500. Starting from approximately 460 ng total RNA, TCRbeta-specific cDNA was produced by reverse transcription with a constant-region primer and ProtoScript II reverse transcriptase. Construction of the TCRbeta libraries relied on three nested rounds of multiplex PCR, following a slightly modified ARM-PCR procedure. Each of the first two PCR rounds ran for approximately 11 cycles and used multiplex TRBV1-TRBV30 forward primers together with a Cbeta reverse primer. TCRdb reran the public reads through fastp at Q25 and MiXCR, keeping productive beta chains. All rows with the same CDR3 protein become a single entry with the most common DNA and genes. Present in this sample are approximately 37,000 distinct CDR3 sequences, roughly 80% of which were seen just once. The ten largest clones take up 37% of the sample.

Total RNA and DNA were co-extracted without cell sorting from 20-30 mg of bulk tissue using the AllPrep DNA/RNA mini kit. The sequenced sample was tumor-adjacent normal liver tissue. The receptors were gathered from a man between 35 and 55 years old with primary liver carcinoma and hepatitis B virus infection.

As concerns this clonotype: Since no conserved phenylalanine or tryptophan closes the CDR3, a read error is the likely cause. The limits of the CDR3 on the DNA are not certain, so only TCRdb's listed CDR3 is given. The chain has TRBV30 and TRBJ2-1; the table's D call, TRBD1, has no DNA check behind it. CDR1 and CDR2 (germline): GTSNPN, SVGIG (reference sequence). The CDR3 numbers 13 amino acids, ends counted. CDR3 protein: CAWAGDRRAPHFS.

For this clonotype: Compared with germline, one end of the junction differs, possibly owing to a read error. This sequence joins TRBV6-5 and TRBJ2-3; 8 nucleotides line up with TRBD2. The CDR3 is 14 amino acids. Germline V lookup: CDR1 MNHEY, CDR2 SVGAGI. The DNA of the CDR3 is TGTGCCAGCAACCCAGGACTAGCAACAGATAGGCAGTATTTT. Translation: CASNPGLATDRQYF.

Concerning this clonotype itself: Mismatch with germline at one junction end may stem from a read error. The rearrangement joins TRBV4-1 to TRBJ2-3; the D gene is possibly TRBD2 (5 bases). From germline, CDR1 is MGHRA and CDR2 YSYEKL. CDR3 size: 17 residues. The CDR3 is CANSLRNGEGNTDTQYF. The CDR3, as DNA: TGCGCCAACAGCCTTCGTAACGGGGAAGGGAACACAGATACGCAGTATTTT.

Concerning this clonotype itself: One end of the junction fails to match germline, which may point to a read error. The genes are TRBV6-1 and TRBJ2-3; perhaps TRBD2 as D (7 bases). Per the germline V gene, CDR1 is MNHNS and CDR2 is SASEGT. This CDR3 contains 16 residues. The CDR3 region is CASSEAGGGITDTQYF. CDR3 sequence (DNA): TGTGCCAGCAGTGAAGCGGGAGGGGGTATCACAGATACCCAGTATTTT.

About this clonotype: The junction and the germline gene differ at one end; a read error may be behind it. The chain carries TRBV12-3 or TRBV12-4 and TRBJ2-1; 7 bases are a match to TRBD1. CDR3 length: 15 residues. The CDR3 region has the DNA TGTGCCAGCAGCCTAACCCGGGACAGCTACAATGAGCGGTTCTTC. Translation: CASSLTRDSYNERFF.

Worth noting for this clonotype: A read error may account for a junction end that differs from germline. The chain joins TRBV5-5 to TRBJ1-3; D unclear. This CDR3 contains 14 residues. Germline V gene sequence: CDR1 SGHKS, CDR2 YYEKEE (reference sequence). The CDR3 bases are TGCGCCAGCAGGTTTTTTATCTCTGGAAACACCATATATTTT. This gives the protein CASRFFISGNTIYF.

This chain uses TRBV7-9 with TRBJ2-7; TRBD2 might be the D (6 bases). CDR3 length: 15 residues. Germline lookup yields CDR1 SEHNR and CDR2 FQNEAQ (reference sequence). In nucleotides, the CDR3 is TGTGTCAGTAGCTTAGACGGCGGTGGCGGGGTCGAGCAGTACTTC. Its protein is CVSSLDGGGGVEQYF.

Points on this clonotype: The junction departs from germline at one end; a sequencing error may be responsible. The V gene is TRBV6-5, the J gene TRBJ2-7, with a tentative D call TRBD2 (6 bases). This CDR3 is 16 amino acids long. Germline values: CDR1 MNHEY, CDR2 SVGAGI. CDR3 in amino acids: CASSYSLGGEACEQYF. The CDR3 nucleotides are TGTGCCAGCAGTTACTCCCTCGGAGGGGAGGCCTGCGAGCAGTATTTC.

This chain links TRBV29-1 with TRBJ2-7; TRBD2 might be the D (6 bases). CDR3 length equals 13 residues. V lost 4 bases, J lost 6 bases, and 16 bases lay in between. Per the germline V gene, CDR1 is SQVTM and CDR2 is ANQGSEA. CDR3 protein: CSVVTRRESEQYF. For the CDR3, the DNA is TGCAGCGTTGTGACTAGGAGGGAATCCGAGCAGTACTTC.

On this clonotype itself: A read error may account for a junction end that differs from germline. The V gene is TRBV13, the J gene TRBJ1-2; tentatively, D is TRBD1 (5 bases). CDR3 size: 16 residues. Germline CDR1 is PRHDT and CDR2 is FYEKMQ (reference sequence). The CDR3 protein is CATSLGRLTRGDGYTF. The DNA for the CDR3 is TGTGCCACCAGCTTAGGCCGTCTTACAAGGGGTGATGGCTACACCTTC.

Concerning this clonotype: As the CDR3 is not closed by the conserved phenylalanine or tryptophan, this likely results from a read error. This chain uses TRBV6-2 or TRBV6-3 with TRBJ2-7; TRBD1 is a possible D gene (5 bases). Germline CDR1 is MNHEY and CDR2 is SVGEGT. The CDR3 extends over 14 amino acids. V was clipped by 7 bases and J by 1 base, with 14 bases between them. The DNA for the CDR3 is TGTGCCAGCATTCGAACGGCAGGGTCCTACGAGCAGTACCTC. Amino acids: CASIRTAGSYEQYL.

With respect to this clonotype: A much larger clone lies a single base off, so this may be a read error. The V and J genes are TRBV5-1 and TRBJ2-1; 7 positions match TRBD2. The V gene end was trimmed by 4 bases and the J gene end by 5 bases; junction bases not matched to a gene: 9. There are 15 residues in the CDR3. Germline V gene lookup returns CDR1 SGHRS and CDR2 YFSETQ. CDR3 protein: CASSPLGGSNNEQFF. The CDR3 nucleotides are TGCGCCAGCAGCCCGTTGGGGGGGTCGAACAATGAGCAGTTCTTC. The full variable domain, its missing parts supplied by reference TRBV5-1 and TRBJ2-1, is KAGVTQTPRYLIKTRGQQVTLSCSPISGHRSVSWYQQTPGQGLQFLFEYFSETQRNKGNFPGRFSGRQFSNSRSEMNVSTLELGDSALYLCASSPLGGSNNEQFFGPGTRLTVL.

Details on this clonotype: At one boundary the junction diverges from the germline segment, which might be a read error. The gene calls are TRBV5-8 and TRBJ2-3; TRBD2 might be the D (5 bases). Germline V CDR1 and CDR2: SGHTS, YDEGEE. The CDR3 contains 14 residues. The CDR3, as DNA: TGTTCCAGCAGCTTGGAAGCTAGCACAGATAAGCAGTATTTT. Its translation: CSSSLEASTDKQYF.

Details on this clonotype: An end of the junction does not agree with germline; a read error may underlie this. For the CDR3, the DNA is TGCGCCAGCAGATCGACAGGGATTAGCACTGGAGCTTTCTTT. Amino acid sequence: CASRSTGISTGAFF. The gene calls are TRBV5-1 and TRBJ1-1, with 7 bases fitting TRBD1. The CDR3 extends over 14 amino acids. CDR1 is SGHRS, CDR2 YFSETQ, per germline.

Notes on this clonotype: The junction does not match germline at one end; this may be a read error. This chain joins TRBV6-2 or TRBV6-3 and TRBJ2-7, with D perhaps matching TRBD1 (6 bases). CDR1 is MNHEY, CDR2 SVGEGT, per germline. The CDR3 extends over 13 amino acids. CDR3 DNA: TGCGCCAGAAGTTACGGACAGTCGAGGGAGCAGTACTTC. It yields the protein CARSYGQSREQYF.

This clonotype was recorded once. This sequence joins TRBV6-1 and TRBJ2-1, with D uncertain. Germline V gene lookup returns CDR1 MNHNS and CDR2 SASEGT. This CDR3 comprises 15 residues. The CDR3 DNA follows: TGTGTCGGCAGTGAACAACATAGGGCCTACAATGAGCAGTTCTTC. This codes for CVGSEQHRAYNEQFF.

Remarks on this clonotype: One junction end does not reproduce the germline sequence, and a read error may be involved. The chain combines TRBV29-1 with TRBJ2-1; D not resolved. The length of the CDR3 is 15 residues. Germline V gene lookup returns CDR1 SQVTM and CDR2 ANQGSEA. The CDR3 DNA reads as TGCAGCGTTGAAGCTGCGGATAGCTCCTACATTGAGCAGTTCTTC. This sequence encodes CSVEAADSSYIEQFF.

About this clonotype: At one end, the junction sequence differs from germline, possibly due to a read error. The chain recombines TRBV7-3 with TRBJ2-1, with TRBD1 matching over 9 bases. The germline CDR1 and CDR2 sequences are SGHTA and FQGTGA. This CDR3 has 16 residues. The chain's CDR3 is CDSSLTGTGLYNEQFF. The CDR3 coding sequence is TGTGACAGCAGCTTAACAGGGACAGGGCTTTACAATGAGCAGTTCTTC.

With regard to this clonotype: A junction end diverges from the germline sequence, so it may reflect a read error. The chain uses TRBV6-2 or TRBV6-3 and TRBJ2-1; 8 nucleotides agree with TRBD2. Germline CDR1 reads MNHEY; CDR2 reads SVGEGT. CDR3 length equals 14 residues. CDR3 sequence: CASNYSGGVDEQFF. Written as DNA, the CDR3 is TGTGCCAGCAATTACTCGGGAGGGGTCGATGAGCAGTTCTTC.

This clonotype was recorded once. The junction and the germline gene differ at one end; a read error may be behind it. V is TRBV5-6 and J is TRBJ2-5, with 7 bases aligning to TRBD2. Germline assignment: CDR1 SGHDT and CDR2 YYEEEE. CDR3 length equals 15 residues. In DNA, the CDR3 is TGTGCCAGCAGCCCCAAGGGGATGGGAGGGGAGACCCTGTATTTC. It codes for CASSPKGMGGETLYF.